The next 18 T cell receptor beta chains were all read from a single sample in a study of shared clonotypes between healthy human individuals (dated by TCRdb to between 2020 and 2021). The library was generated by the immunoSEQ multiplex PCR assay. TCRdb provides this immuneACCESS table in a form limited to in-frame rearrangements. Some clones are lacking; in checked studies, under half of them reflect an unresolved V gene, and why the rest are absent is not known. The table for this sample lists about 2 million clones; roughly 94% of them were counted only once. Of the sample, more than 0.1% is held by the ten largest clones. The material sequenced was naive CD4+ T cells sorted from blood. Per the publication, the cell subset or site label means: CD45RA+ positively selected. These receptors came from a man aged 18 to 29 in good health.

The gene calls are TRBV7-9 and TRBJ1-2, with 8 bases that match TRBD1. Germline V CDR1 and CDR2: SEHNR, FQNEAQ (reference sequence). The CDR3 is made up of 13 amino acids. J was trimmed by 8 bases and V by 4 bases; bases with no gene match: 6. CDR3 nucleotide sequence: TGTGCCAGCAGCTCGCAGGGGGCTCAGGGCTACACCTTC. Protein product: CASSSQGAQGYTF.

V usage is TRBV5-1 and J usage is TRBJ2-5; TRBD2 agrees at 8 bases. Losses at the gene ends were 0 bases for V and 0 bases for J; bases not matched to a gene: 7. Germline CDR1 reads SGHRS; CDR2 reads YFSETQ. The CDR3 is 17 residues long. Written as DNA, the CDR3 is TGCGCCAGCAGCTTGGCCTCTGGCGGGGGGTACCAAGAGACCCAGTACTTC. Protein product: CASSLASGGGYQETQYF.

The chain couples TRBV19 to TRBJ1-3; unclear D gene. The germline V and J ends were trimmed by 5 bases and 4 bases, with 6 bases remaining between them. The CDR3 has 12 residues. Germline CDR1 is LNHDA and CDR2 is SQIVND (reference sequence). The CDR3 sequence is CASSPRGNTIYF. The CDR3 nucleotides are TGTGCCAGTAGTCCGAGGGGAAACACCATATATTTT.

The V gene is TRBV19, the J gene TRBJ2-7; D unclear. Germline V gives CDR1 LNHDA, CDR2 SQIVND (reference sequence). Trimming left V 5 bases short and J 9 bases short, with 17 bases between. There are 13 residues in the CDR3. The CDR3 nucleotides are TGTGCCAGTAGTGTGGGGTCTCCCCCGGTGCAGTACTTC. This codes for CASSVGSPPVQYF.

This chain links TRBV5-4 with TRBJ2-3; unclear D gene. Deletions cut 5 bases from V and 2 bases from J, with 6 bases between. The CDR3 has 12 amino acids. Germline values: CDR1 SGHNT, CDR2 YYREEE (reference sequence). Written as DNA, the CDR3 is TGTGCCAGCAGGGGTTCCACAGATACGCAGTATTTT. Protein: CASRGSTDTQYF.

The rearrangement uses TRBV11-2 and TRBJ1-3, with D possibly being TRBD1 (5 bases). The CDR3 contains 15 residues. Between the trimmed V and J ends, which lost 3 bases and 1 base, there was a span of 10 bases. Germline V gene data show CDR1 as SGHAT and CDR2 as FQNNGV. The CDR3 region has the DNA TGTGCCAGCAGCTTCCCCGGGGGGTCTGGAAACACCATATATTTT. This gives the protein CASSFPGGSGNTIYF.

The genes are TRBV6-6 and TRBJ2-1; the D gene is possibly TRBD2 (6 bases). Trimming took off 5 bases at V and 4 bases at J, with 12 bases between the two ends. Germline lookup yields CDR1 MNHNY and CDR2 SVGAGI (reference sequence). There are 14 residues in the CDR3. In nucleotides, the CDR3 is TGTGCCAGCAGTCCGACCGGGGGTTACAATGAGCAGTTCTTC. This translates into CASSPTGGYNEQFF.

The chain joins TRBV5-1 to TRBJ2-3; no firm D call. Germline V CDR1 and CDR2: SGHRS, YFSETQ. V was trimmed by 1 base and J by 6 bases, leaving 12 bases between them. CDR3 length equals 14 residues. The CDR3 nucleotides are TGCGCCAGCAGCTTGAGTGGTCAGTCCGATACGCAGTATTTT. This gives the protein CASSLSGQSDTQYF.

For this clone: Other DNA sequences in the sample encode the same CDR3. The chain recombines TRBV30 with TRBJ2-3; D not certain. CDR3 size: 15 residues. Germline CDR1 reads GTSNPN; CDR2 reads SVGIG (reference sequence). V was cut by 0 bases and J by 3 bases, with 13 bases left in between. CDR3 bases: TGTGCCTGGAGTGTACGCGGCGGTATTACAGATACGCAGTATTTT. It encodes CAWSVRGGITDTQYF.

Remarks on this clone: Other DNA sequences of this sample code for an identical CDR3. The chain carries TRBV5-4 and TRBJ2-3; 9 nucleotides align to TRBD2. CDR1 is SGHNT and CDR2 is YYREEE in the germline V gene (reference sequence). This CDR3 is 15 amino acids long. V lost 2 bases, J lost 3 bases, and 4 bases stayed unmatched. The CDR3 DNA reads TGTGCCAGCAGCTTAGGCGGGGGGGCTACAGATACGCAGTATTTT. Its protein product is CASSLGGGATDTQYF.

In this sample, this clone turned up once. The chain carries TRBV5-1 and TRBJ2-7; unclear D gene. V lost 3 bases and J lost 3, with 10 bases in between. From germline, CDR1 is SGHRS and CDR2 YFSETQ. This CDR3 contains 13 residues. CDR3 DNA: TGCGCCAGCAGCTCTGACCCCTACTACGAGCAGTACTTC. Its translation: CASSSDPYYEQYF.

CDR3 amino acids: CASSPSGVGYGYTF. For the CDR3, the DNA is TGTGCCAGCTCCCCCAGTGGGGTAGGCTATGGCTACACCTTC. This chain uses TRBV18 with TRBJ1-2, with D unclear. The CDR3 has 14 residues. Germline V gene lookup returns CDR1 KGHSH and CDR2 LQKENI. Trimming removed 6 bases from V and 4 bases from J, with 15 bases in between.

J is TRBJ2-4 and V is TRBV30; D ambiguous. The V gene lost 2 bases and the J gene lost 5 bases, with 13 bases spanning the gap. Germline V gives CDR1 GTSNPN, CDR2 SVGIG (reference sequence). The CDR3 has 14 amino acids. CDR3 residues: CAWSKGNGENIQYF. For the CDR3, the DNA is TGTGCCTGGAGTAAGGGCAATGGCGAAAACATTCAGTACTTC.

On this clone: This same CDR3 is encoded by further DNA sequences in the sample. V is TRBV30 and J is TRBJ2-3; D not resolved. The CDR3 has 13 residues. Germline V gene sequence: CDR1 GTSNPN, CDR2 SVGIG (reference sequence). Between the trimmed V and J ends, which lost 3 bases and 0 bases, there was a span of 7 bases. The DNA of the CDR3 is TGTGCCTGGAGGACGGCTAGCACAGATACGCAGTATTTT. Translation gives CAWRTASTDTQYF.

The rearrangement joins TRBV4-1 to TRBJ1-3, with D possibly matching TRBD1 (6 bases). Germline assignment: CDR1 MGHRA and CDR2 YSYEKL. V gave up 3 bases and J gave up 2 bases, with 11 bases separating them. This CDR3 region has 15 residues. CDR3 sequence reads: CASSQGAATGNTIYF. The CDR3 nucleotides read TGCGCCAGCAGCCAGGGGGCAGCCACTGGAAACACCATATATTTT.

The V gene is TRBV7-9, the J gene TRBJ2-7, with D hard to call. Trimming stripped 1 base from V and 4 bases from J, with 8 bases between. This CDR3 contains 13 residues. Germline-derived CDR1 and CDR2 are SEHNR and FQNEAQ (reference sequence). The CDR3 region is CASSLVTGYEQYF. The CDR3 nucleotides are TGTGCCAGCAGCTTAGTCACCGGTTACGAGCAGTACTTC. Drawing the rest from reference TRBV7-9 and TRBJ2-7, the complete variable domain is DTGVSQNPRHKITKRGQNVTFRCDPISEHNRLYWYRQTLGQGPEFLTYFQNEAQLEKSRLLSDRFSAERPKGSFSTLEIQRTEQGDSAMYLCASSLVTGYEQYFGPGTRLTVT.

The chain carries TRBV28 and TRBJ2-6; D could derive from TRBD1 or TRBD2 (6 bases each). Trimming took off 4 bases at V and 4 bases at J, with 11 bases between the two ends. Germline CDR1 is MDHEN and CDR2 is SYDVKM. This CDR3 contains 15 residues. The CDR3 protein is CASSWGALGANVLTF. The CDR3 nucleotides read TGTGCCAGCAGTTGGGGGGCTCTGGGGGCCAACGTCCTGACTTTC.

The chain combines TRBV4-1 with TRBJ2-7; a weak D match, TRBD2 (5 bases). Trimming shortened V by 4 bases and J by 8 bases, and 15 bases separated the two germline ends. Germline V gene sequence: CDR1 MGHRA, CDR2 YSYEKL. This CDR3 contains 13 residues. CDR3 in DNA: TGCGCCAGCAGCCCCGAACCCGGGATTCAGCAGTACTTC. Encoded protein: CASSPEPGIQQYF.